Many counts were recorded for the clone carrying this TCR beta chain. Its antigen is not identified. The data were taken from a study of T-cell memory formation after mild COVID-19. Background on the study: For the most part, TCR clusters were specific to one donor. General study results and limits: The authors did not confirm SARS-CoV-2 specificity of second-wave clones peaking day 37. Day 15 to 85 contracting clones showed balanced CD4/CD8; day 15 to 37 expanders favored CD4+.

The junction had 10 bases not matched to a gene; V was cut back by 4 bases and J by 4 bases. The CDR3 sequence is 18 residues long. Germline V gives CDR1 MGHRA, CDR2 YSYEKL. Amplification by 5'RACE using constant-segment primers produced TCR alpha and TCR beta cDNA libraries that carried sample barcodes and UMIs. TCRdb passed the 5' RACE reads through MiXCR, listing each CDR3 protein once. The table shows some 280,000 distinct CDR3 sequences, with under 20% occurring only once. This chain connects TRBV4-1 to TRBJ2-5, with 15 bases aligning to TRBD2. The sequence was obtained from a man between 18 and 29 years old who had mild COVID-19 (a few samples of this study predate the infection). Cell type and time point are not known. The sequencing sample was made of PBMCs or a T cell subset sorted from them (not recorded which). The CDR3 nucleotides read TGCGCCAGCAGCCGACTAGGACTAGCGGGGGGGCAACGAGAGACCCAGTACTTC. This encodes CASSRLGLAGGQRETQYF.